One sample yielded the 22 T cell receptor beta chains listed below, sequenced in a study of cytomegalovirus exposure and HLA in healthy donors. The PCR made use of 60 Vbeta and 13 Jbeta primers. The repertoire was sequenced with immunoSEQ multiplex PCR; TCRdb's copy has only in-frame clones and lacks some. The record lists around 40,000 clones, of which the ten most abundant hold around 6.2%. Sequenced input: PBMCs. The source of these receptors is a man aged 30-40 years in good health and CMV-seronegative.

This chain connects TRBV6-4 to TRBJ2-7, with D possibly TRBD1 on 6 matching bases. Germline V lookup: CDR1 MRHNA, CDR2 SNTAGT. This CDR3 comprises 14 residues. Between the trimmed V and J ends, which lost 6 bases and 2 bases, there was a span of 14 bases. The CDR3 sequence is CASSCTGTPYEQYF. Written as DNA, the CDR3 is TGTGCCAGCAGCTGCACCGGGACACCCTACGAGCAGTACTTC.

The chain is built from TRBV7-2 and TRBJ2-7; TRBD1 agrees at 7 bases. Germline CDR1 reads SGHTA; CDR2 reads FQGNSA. The ends lost 4 bases at V and 2 bases at J; junction bases unmatched: 14. The CDR3 covers 17 residues. In DNA, the CDR3 is TGTGCCAGCAGCTCCATAGGGACAGCTACGAGACCCTACGAGCAGTACTTC. It specifies CASSSIGTATRPYEQYF. The full variable domain, with the rest looked up from reference TRBV7-2 and TRBJ2-7, is GAGVSQSPSNKVTEKGKDVELRCDPISGHTALYWYRQSLGQGLEFLIYFQGNSAPDKSGLPSDRFSAERTGGSVSTLTIQRTQQEDSAVYLCASSSIGTATRPYEQYFGPGTRLTVT.

V gene TRBV6-5 combines with J gene TRBJ1-5; D is possibly TRBD1 (6 bases). CDR3 length: 14 amino acids. V lost 2 bases, J lost 3 bases, and 8 bases lay in between. Germline assignment: CDR1 MNHEY and CDR2 SVGAGI. CDR3 in amino acids: CASSYGGANQPQHF. The CDR3 region has the DNA TGTGCCAGCAGTTACGGGGGGGCCAATCAGCCCCAGCATTTT.

The chain uses TRBV6-6 and TRBJ1-1; D unclear. CDR3 length: 14 residues. Germline V gene data show CDR1 as MNHNY and CDR2 as SVGAGI (reference sequence). V was shortened by 5 bases and J by 4 bases, with 14 bases between the two germline ends. As DNA, the CDR3 is TGTGCCAGCAGTGACTATGAGGAGAGCACTGAAGCTTTCTTT. It encodes CASSDYEESTEAFF.

This chain uses TRBV14 with TRBJ2-7; TRBD2 aligns across 11 bases. Trimming at V came to 1 base and at J to 5 bases, leaving 16 bases not matched to a gene. This CDR3 region has 19 residues. CDR1 is SGHDN, CDR2 FVKESK, per germline. CDR3 bases: TGTGCCAGCAGCCAAGGGTGGCTAGCGGGAGGTCCGTCGTCCCACGAGCAGTACTTC. Its translation is CASSQGWLAGGPSSHEQYF.

The gene calls are TRBV5-4 and TRBJ1-1; a weak D match, TRBD1 (6 bases). V was pared by 4 bases and J by 1 base, with 11 bases between. The CDR3 loop spans 14 amino acids. Germline assignment: CDR1 SGHNT and CDR2 YYREEE (reference sequence). The CDR3 DNA is TGTGCCAGCAGCGGAGGGGGGGGGAACACTGAAGCTTTCTTT. Its protein is CASSGGGGNTEAFF.

J is TRBJ1-2 and V is TRBV6-5; D is possibly TRBD1 (6 bases). The CDR3 length is 13 residues. Germline assignment: CDR1 MNHEY and CDR2 SVGAGI. The V end lost 4 bases, the J end lost 8 bases, and 14 bases lay between the germline ends. The CDR3 region has the DNA TGTGCCAGCAGTTCCGGAACAGGGTCGGGCTACACCTTC. Its translation: CASSSGTGSGYTF.

The chain employs TRBV6-1 and TRBJ2-7; weak D call: TRBD1 (5 bases). The V and J ends lost 0 bases and 5 bases respectively, with 14 bases between them. Germline V gives CDR1 MNHNS, CDR2 SASEGT. CDR3 size: 15 residues. CDR3 amino acids: CASSEAPLRVDEQYF. CDR3 DNA: TGTGCCAGCAGTGAAGCCCCCCTCAGGGTGGACGAGCAGTACTTC.

The V gene is TRBV30, the J gene TRBJ1-5; TRBD1 might be the D (5 bases). The germline V gene has CDR1 GTSNPN and CDR2 SVGIG (reference sequence). The V end lost 1 base, the J end lost 0 bases, and 16 bases lay between the germline ends. The CDR3 contains 17 residues. The CDR3 protein is CAWSATVGTDSNQPQHF. As DNA, the CDR3 is TGTGCCTGGAGTGCCACGGTCGGGACTGATAGCAATCAGCCCCAGCATTTT.

The chain couples TRBV6-5 to TRBJ2-2; 9 bases match TRBD1. The length of the CDR3 is 15 residues. V was pared by 1 base and J by 5 bases, with 2 bases of the junction left unmatched. CDR1 is MNHEY and CDR2 is SVGAGI in the germline V gene. The CDR3 nucleotides are TGTGCCAGCAGTTACTGGACAGGGGCGACCGGGGAGCTGTTTTTT. It yields the protein CASSYWTGATGELFF.

This chain uses TRBV2 with TRBJ1-2, with D perhaps TRBD1 (6 bases). Per the germline V gene, CDR1 is SNHLY and CDR2 is FYNNEI. The ends were cut back, 4 bases at V and 4 bases at J, with 13 bases in the middle. The CDR3 is 14 amino acids. The CDR3 sequence is CASSGFLGGYGYTF. CDR3 DNA sequence: TGTGCCAGCAGTGGTTTTCTAGGGGGCTATGGCTACACCTTC.

The CDR3 region is CASSGGLAGVETQYF. The CDR3 region has the DNA TGTGCCAGCAGCGGGGGACTAGCGGGGGTAGAGACCCAGTACTTC. V usage is TRBV9 and J usage is TRBJ2-5; 14 bases match TRBD2. In germline, CDR1 is SGDLS, CDR2 YYNGEE. CDR3 length: 15 residues. Germline trimming cut 3 bases from V and 4 bases from J; bases unmatched to any gene: 2.

CDR3 nucleotide sequence: TGTGCCAGCAGCCTCGGAGGATGGGACACCGGGGAGCTGTTTTTT. Translated: CASSLGGWDTGELFF. The V and J genes are TRBV4-2 and TRBJ2-2, with D possibly being TRBD2 (5 bases). Per germline, CDR1 LGHNA and CDR2 YNFKEQ. The CDR3 extends over 15 amino acids. The V end lost 4 bases, the J end lost 3 bases, and 12 bases lay between the germline ends.

This sequence joins TRBV14 and TRBJ1-2; D remains unclear. The CDR3 has 13 residues. From germline, CDR1 is SGHDN and CDR2 FVKESK. Trimming shortened V by 4 bases and J by 2 bases, and 8 bases separated the two germline ends. The CDR3 DNA reads as TGTGCCAGCAGCCCGCGGGGAAACTATGGCTACACCTTC. It encodes CASSPRGNYGYTF.

The rearrangement links TRBV6-1 to TRBJ1-3; D is unclear. V lost 2 bases to trimming and J lost 0 bases, with 8 bases between them. This CDR3 is built from 15 residues. Germline lookup yields CDR1 MNHNS and CDR2 SASEGT. In DNA form, the CDR3 reads TGTGCCAGCAGTGAACCTGGCCGCTCTGGAAACACCATATATTTT. Its translation: CASSEPGRSGNTIYF.

The chain links TRBV29-1 to TRBJ2-3; TRBD1 is a possible D gene (6 bases). With 6 bases removed from V and 14 bases from J, the gap between germline ends came to 15 bases. The V gene's germline CDR1 is SQVTM and CDR2 ANQGSEA. The CDR3 has 10 residues. The CDR3 is CSVDTGSRYF. DNA of the CDR3: TGCAGCGTCGATACAGGGTCCCGGTATTTT.

CDR3 DNA sequence: TGTGCCACCTTAAGACAGGGATCTATGAACACTGAAGCTTTCTTT. Amino acids: CATLRQGSMNTEAFF. The genes are TRBV10-3 and TRBJ1-1; TRBD1 matches at 7 bases. Looked up from germline, CDR1 is ENHRY and CDR2 is SYGVKD. The CDR3 has 15 amino acids. V gave up 10 bases and J gave up 0 bases; unmatched junction bases: 11.

The CDR3 reads CASRPGQYSNQPQHF. The DNA for the CDR3 is TGTGCCAGCAGACCGGGACAGTATAGCAATCAGCCCCAGCATTTT. J is TRBJ1-5 and V is TRBV6-5; 7 positions match TRBD1. CDR1 and CDR2 from the germline V gene are MNHEY and SVGAGI. The CDR3 extends over 15 amino acids. The J segment lost 0 bases and the V segment lost 6 bases, leaving 5 bases of the junction unmatched.

V is TRBV5-6 and J is TRBJ2-7; TRBD1 is a possible D gene (6 bases). V gave up 6 bases and J gave up 2 bases, with 15 bases separating them. There are 14 residues in the CDR3. Per the germline V gene, CDR1 is SGHDT and CDR2 is YYEEEE. As DNA, the CDR3 is TGTGCCAGCATCTCACAGGGTTTTGCCTACGAGCAGTACTTC. This codes for CASISQGFAYEQYF.

This sequence joins TRBV10-3 and TRBJ2-1, with D possibly matching TRBD1 (6 bases). This CDR3 has 14 amino acids. V gave up 5 bases and J gave up 0 bases, with 8 bases separating them. The germline V gene has CDR1 ENHRY and CDR2 SYGVKD. The CDR3 region has the DNA TGTGCCATCAGTCCGGACAGCTCCTACAATGAGCAGTTCTTC. This gives the protein CAISPDSSYNEQFF.

The V call is TRBV5-5, the J call TRBJ2-5; a weak D match, TRBD2 (6 bases). V was cut by 2 bases and J by 5 bases, with 13 bases left in between. Germline CDR1 is SGHKS and CDR2 is YYEKEE (reference sequence). This CDR3 contains 14 residues. This CDR3 reads CASSFTGVRETQYF. The CDR3 nucleotides read TGTGCCAGCAGCTTCACGGGAGTTCGGGAGACCCAGTACTTC.

This chain uses TRBV18 with TRBJ2-1; 8 nucleotides line up with TRBD2. The CDR3 runs 16 residues. CDR1 and CDR2 (germline): KGHSH, LQKENI. The ends lost 2 bases at V and 6 bases at J; junction bases unmatched: 9. CDR3 DNA: TGTGCCAGCTCACCATTCTCGCGGGAGGCCTCCAATGAGCAGTTCTTC. Its protein is CASSPFSREASNEQFF.